This TCR beta chain was captured by sequencing in a study of blood T cell repertoires in COVID-19. Across the whole study: COVID-19 samples collected from the United States, Italy and Spain covered acute and convalescent phases. PBMCs, B-cell-depleted T cells, or T cells provided the cDNA or gDNA that made up the material.

Assay: immunoSEQ multiplex PCR; the TCRdb copy retains only in-frame clones and omits some. The data hold approximately 240,000 clones, with roughly 84% observed a single time. V was clipped by 1 base and J by 6 bases; unmatched bases: 3. The CDR3 is 14 amino acids. The germline V gene has CDR1 MGHRA and CDR2 YSYEKL. The sequenced material came from peripheral blood. The source is a woman in her thirties or forties who had recovered from COVID-19. J is TRBJ2-7 and V is TRBV4-1; 10 positions agree with TRBD2. CDR3 amino acids: CASSQGAGGGEQYF. The CDR3 DNA sequence: TGCGCCAGCAGCCAAGGAGCGGGAGGGGGCGAGCAGTACTTC.